The following is a T cell receptor beta chain sequence with its context. TCRdb re-derived calls from the PCR reads in MiXCR, one entry per CDR3 protein. The sample holds roughly 79,000 distinct CDR3 sequences, under 55% seen once. The source of the sample is a study of CDR3 diversity in severe acne. The sequenced sample consisted of blood. This receptor was obtained from a male donor with severe acne vulgaris.

CDR3 nucleotide sequence: TGCAGTGCTACTGCGACTCAGGGGGTCTACGAGCAGTACTTC. This codes for CSATATQGVYEQYF. The gene calls are TRBV20-1 and TRBJ2-7; 7 bases are shared with TRBD1. Germline lookup yields CDR1 DFQATT and CDR2 SNEGSKA (reference sequence). The CDR3 is made up of 14 amino acids. V shed 4 bases, J shed 3 bases, and the junction held 9 bases outside the gene matches.